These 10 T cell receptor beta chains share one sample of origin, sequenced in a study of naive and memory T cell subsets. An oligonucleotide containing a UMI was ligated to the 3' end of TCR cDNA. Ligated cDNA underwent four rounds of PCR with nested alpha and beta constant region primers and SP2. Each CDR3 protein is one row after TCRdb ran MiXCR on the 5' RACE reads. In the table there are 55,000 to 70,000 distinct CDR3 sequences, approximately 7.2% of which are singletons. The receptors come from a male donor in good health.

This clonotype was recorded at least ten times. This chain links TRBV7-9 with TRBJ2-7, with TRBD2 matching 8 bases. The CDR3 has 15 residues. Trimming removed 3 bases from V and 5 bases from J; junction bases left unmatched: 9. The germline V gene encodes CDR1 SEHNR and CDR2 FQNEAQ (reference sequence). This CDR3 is CASSFGHSGAHEQYF. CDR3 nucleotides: TGTGCCAGCAGCTTTGGGCATAGCGGGGCCCACGAGCAGTACTTC.

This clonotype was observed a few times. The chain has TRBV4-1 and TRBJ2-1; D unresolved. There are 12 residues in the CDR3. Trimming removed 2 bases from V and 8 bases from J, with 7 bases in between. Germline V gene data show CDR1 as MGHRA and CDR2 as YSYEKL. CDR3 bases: TGCGCCAGCAGCCAATCGATCCATGAGCAGTTCTTC. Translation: CASSQSIHEQFF.

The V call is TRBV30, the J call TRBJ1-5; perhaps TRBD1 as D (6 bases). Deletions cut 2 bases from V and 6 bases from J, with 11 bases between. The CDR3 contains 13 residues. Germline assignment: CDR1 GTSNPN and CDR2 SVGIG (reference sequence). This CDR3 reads CAWSYGGGQPQHF. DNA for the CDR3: TGTGCCTGGAGTTATGGGGGCGGTCAGCCCCAGCATTTT.

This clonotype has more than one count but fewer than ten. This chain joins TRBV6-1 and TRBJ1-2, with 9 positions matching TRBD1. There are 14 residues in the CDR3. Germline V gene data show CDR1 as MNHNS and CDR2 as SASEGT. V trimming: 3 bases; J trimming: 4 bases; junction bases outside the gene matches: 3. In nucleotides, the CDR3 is TGTGCCAGCAGTGAGGGGGACAGGGTCTATGGCTACACCTTC. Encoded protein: CASSEGDRVYGYTF.

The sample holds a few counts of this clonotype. The CDR3 loop reads CASTLAGGSYEQFF. CDR3 bases: TGTGCCAGCACTCTAGCGGGAGGCTCATATGAGCAGTTCTTC. This chain uses TRBV25-1 with TRBJ2-1; 11 bases match TRBD2. The V segment lost 7 bases and the J segment 8 bases; nucleotides outside the gene matches: 7. This CDR3 contains 14 residues. CDR1 and CDR2 (germline): MGHDK, SYGVNS. Using reference TRBV25-1 and TRBJ2-1 for the parts outside the CDR3, the full variable domain is EADIYQTPRYLVIGTGKKITLECSQTMGHDKMYWYQQDPGMELHLIHYSYGVNSTEKGDLSSESTVSRIRTEHFPLTLESARPSHTSQYLCASTLAGGSYEQFFGPGTRLTVL.

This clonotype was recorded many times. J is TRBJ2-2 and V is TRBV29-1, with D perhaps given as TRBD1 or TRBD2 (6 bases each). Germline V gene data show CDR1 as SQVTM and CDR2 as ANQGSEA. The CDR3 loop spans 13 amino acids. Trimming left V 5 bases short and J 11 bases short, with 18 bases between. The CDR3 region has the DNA TGCAGCGTTCCCCATGCCGGGGGCGGAGAGCTGTTTTTT. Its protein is CSVPHAGGGELFF.

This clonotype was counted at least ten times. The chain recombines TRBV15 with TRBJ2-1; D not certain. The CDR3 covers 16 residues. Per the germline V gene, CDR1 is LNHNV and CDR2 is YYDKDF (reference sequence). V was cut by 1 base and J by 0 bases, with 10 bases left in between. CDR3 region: CATSRGGKSSYNEQFF. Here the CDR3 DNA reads TGTGCCACCAGCAGAGGAGGAAAAAGCTCCTACAATGAGCAGTTCTTC.

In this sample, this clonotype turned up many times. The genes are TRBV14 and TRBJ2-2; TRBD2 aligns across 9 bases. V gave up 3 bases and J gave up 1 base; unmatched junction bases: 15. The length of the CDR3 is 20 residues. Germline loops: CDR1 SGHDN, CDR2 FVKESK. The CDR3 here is CASSQTVLLAGLKNTGELFF. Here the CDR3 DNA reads TGTGCCAGCAGCCAGACGGTTCTCCTAGCGGGACTCAAGAACACCGGGGAGCTGTTTTTT.

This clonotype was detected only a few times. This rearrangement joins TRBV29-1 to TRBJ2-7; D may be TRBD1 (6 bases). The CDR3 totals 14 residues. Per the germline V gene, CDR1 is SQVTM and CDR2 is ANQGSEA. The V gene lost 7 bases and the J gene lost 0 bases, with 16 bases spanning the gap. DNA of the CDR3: TGCAGCGCCCGGGTGGGGGCCTACTCCTACGAGCAGTACTTC. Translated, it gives CSARVGAYSYEQYF.

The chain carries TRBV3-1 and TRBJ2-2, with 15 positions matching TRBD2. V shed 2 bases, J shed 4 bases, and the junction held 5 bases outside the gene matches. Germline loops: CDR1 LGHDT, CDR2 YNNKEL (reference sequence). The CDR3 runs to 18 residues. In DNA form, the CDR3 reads TGTGCCAGCAGCCAAAAAGGACTAGCGGGGGGGCGCACCGGGGAGCTGTTTTTT. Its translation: CASSQKGLAGGRTGELFF.